The 2 T cell receptor beta chains given below trace back to one sample, sequenced in a study of PD-1 blockade in classical Hodgkin lymphoma. TCRdb's table, derived via immunoSEQ multiplex PCR, lists solely in-frame clones and lacks some. The repertoire consists of just under 100,000 clones, with over 80% occurring once and the leading ten covering about 12%. With no exception, relapse followed autologous stem cell transplantation in all patients, and brentuximab vedotin exposure varied. Sequencing was performed on peripheral blood mononuclear cells (PBMCs), taken at baseline. Source of these receptors: a human donor with classical Hodgkin lymphoma.

The chain employs TRBV30 and TRBJ2-5, with 7 bases identical to TRBD2. Trimming took 2 bases from V and 5 from J; bases not matched to a gene: 5. CDR3 length: 13 amino acids. From germline, CDR1 is GTSNPN and CDR2 SVGIG (reference sequence). This chain's CDR3 is CAWSIGGSETQYF. Here the CDR3 DNA reads TGTGCCTGGAGTATTGGCGGGAGCGAGACCCAGTACTTC.

This rearrangement joins TRBV7-3 to TRBJ2-5; a possible D gene is TRBD2 (6 bases). Germline CDR1 SGHTA, CDR2 FQGTGA. This CDR3 spans 13 amino acids. V was trimmed by 5 bases and J by 7 bases, leaving 14 bases between them. DNA for the CDR3: TGTGCCAGCAGCCACGACTTGGGGGGGACCCAGTACTTC. Translation: CASSHDLGGTQYF.